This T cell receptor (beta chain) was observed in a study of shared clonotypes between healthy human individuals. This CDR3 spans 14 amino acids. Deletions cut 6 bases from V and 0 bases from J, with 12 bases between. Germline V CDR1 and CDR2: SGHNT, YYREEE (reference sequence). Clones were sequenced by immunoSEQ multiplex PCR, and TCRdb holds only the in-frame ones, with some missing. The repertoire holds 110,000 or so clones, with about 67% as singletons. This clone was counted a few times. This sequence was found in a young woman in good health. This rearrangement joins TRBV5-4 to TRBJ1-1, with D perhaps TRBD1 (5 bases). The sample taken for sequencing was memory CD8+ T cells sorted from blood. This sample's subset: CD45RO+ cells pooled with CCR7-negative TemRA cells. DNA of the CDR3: TGTGCCAGCAATTGGGACGGCATGAACACTGAAGCTTTCTTT. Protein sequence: CASNWDGMNTEAFF.